The T cell receptor (beta chain) under discussion was sequenced for a study of blood T cell repertoires in COVID-19. Whole-study context: T cells, B-cell-depleted T cells, or PBMCs provided the cDNA or gDNA that served as material.

Authors' processing steps: Amplified reference gene primers provided the basis for estimating nucleated cell counts. Clones were read by immunoSEQ multiplex PCR, and TCRdb kept only the in-frame ones, dropping some. The V and J calls and clone size are taken from that table; D and trimming were inferred from the DNA. This sample has approximately 250,000 clones, with approximately 89% found just once. Participants had their cohort set by participant-reported clinical history. Those designated as exposed participants met a COVID-19 case within 2 weeks before study entry. The CDR3 consists of 13 residues. V was clipped by 6 bases and J by 3 bases, with 11 bases between them.

The chain couples TRBV12-3 or TRBV12-4 to TRBJ1-2; D gene unclear. This TCR came from a woman in her 40s who had been exposed to COVID-19. The specimen was PBMCs or T cells enriched from blood (not recorded which). The CDR3 DNA reads as TGTGCCAGCAGAAGTACAGCTCACTATGGCTACACCTTC. Translating it yields CASRSTAHYGYTF.